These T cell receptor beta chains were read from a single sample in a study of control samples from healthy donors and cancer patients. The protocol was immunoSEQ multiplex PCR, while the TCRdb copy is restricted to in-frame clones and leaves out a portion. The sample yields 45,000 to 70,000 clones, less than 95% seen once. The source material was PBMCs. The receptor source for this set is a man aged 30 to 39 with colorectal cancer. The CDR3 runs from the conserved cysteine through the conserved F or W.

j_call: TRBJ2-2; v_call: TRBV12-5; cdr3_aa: CASARTGDTGELFF
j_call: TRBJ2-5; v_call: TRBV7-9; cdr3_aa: CASSFSTQETQYF
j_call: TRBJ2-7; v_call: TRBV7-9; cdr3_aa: CASSPMGWREQYF
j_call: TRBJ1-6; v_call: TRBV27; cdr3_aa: CASSLGDRGNSPLHF
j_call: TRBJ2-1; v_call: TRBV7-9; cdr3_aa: CASSLVSRADEQFF
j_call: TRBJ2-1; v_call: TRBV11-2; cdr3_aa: CASSLETRGTGQFF
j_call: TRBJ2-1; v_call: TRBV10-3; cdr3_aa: CAISDLLAGGLREQFF
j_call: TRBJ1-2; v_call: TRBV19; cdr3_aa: CASSMQGSFYGYTF
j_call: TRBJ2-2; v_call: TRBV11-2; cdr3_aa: CASRHYSAGAVTGELFF
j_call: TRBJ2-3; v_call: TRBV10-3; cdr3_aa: CAISDSGQSTDTQYF
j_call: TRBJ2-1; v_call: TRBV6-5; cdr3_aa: CASSYGLHNEQFF
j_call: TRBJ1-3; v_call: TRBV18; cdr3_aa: CASSRVDRGDGTIYF
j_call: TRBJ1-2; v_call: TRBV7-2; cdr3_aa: CASSYEQGRYYTF
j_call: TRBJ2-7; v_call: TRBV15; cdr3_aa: CATSSGAASYEQYF
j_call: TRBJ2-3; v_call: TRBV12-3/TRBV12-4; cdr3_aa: CASSPRGVTQYF
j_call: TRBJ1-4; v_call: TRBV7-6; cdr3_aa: CASSLRPGEKLFF